This TCR beta chain was found in a study of shared clonotypes between healthy human individuals. Study overall: A donor's plate count was three for CD4 naive and three for CD4 memory; CD8 naive had two and CD8 memory one. Broader study findings: When naive CD4 clonotypes were compared across a few donors, 5% to 5.5% were shared. Naive subsets usually exceeded memory subsets in estimated richness.

Germline CDR1 reads SGHTA; CDR2 reads FQGNSA. The CDR3 is 15 amino acids. The V and J ends lost 0 bases and 1 base respectively, with 9 bases between them. Of note for this clone: Antigen unknown.

Subsets obtained from CD4+ cells comprised CD45RA+ naive and CD45RA-negative memory cells. Sequencing was performed with immunoSEQ multiplex PCR; in TCRdb, only in-frame clones are kept and a portion is missing. The sample records 1.6 million or so clones, approximately 98.5% being singletons. The chain uses TRBV7-2 and TRBJ1-1; no definite D call. The sequencing sample was made of naive CD4+ T cells sorted from blood. Subset given: CD45RA+ positively selected. This clonotype originated in a young man in good health. CDR3 sequence (DNA): TGTGCCAGCAGCTTAGCGGCCAGTCGGAACACTGAAGCTTTCTTT. This encodes CASSLAASRNTEAFF.